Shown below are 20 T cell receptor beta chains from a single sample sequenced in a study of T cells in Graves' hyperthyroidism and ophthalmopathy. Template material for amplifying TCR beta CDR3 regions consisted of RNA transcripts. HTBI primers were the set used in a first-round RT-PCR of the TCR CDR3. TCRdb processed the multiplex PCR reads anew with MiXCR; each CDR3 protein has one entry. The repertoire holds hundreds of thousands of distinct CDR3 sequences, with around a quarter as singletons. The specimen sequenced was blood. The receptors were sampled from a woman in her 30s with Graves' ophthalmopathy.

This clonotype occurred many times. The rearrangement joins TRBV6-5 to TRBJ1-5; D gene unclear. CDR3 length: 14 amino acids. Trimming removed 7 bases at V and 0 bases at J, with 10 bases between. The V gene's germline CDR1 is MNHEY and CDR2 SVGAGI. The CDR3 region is CASTELYSNQPQHF. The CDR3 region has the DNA TGTGCCAGCACAGAACTTTATAGCAATCAGCCCCAGCATTTT.

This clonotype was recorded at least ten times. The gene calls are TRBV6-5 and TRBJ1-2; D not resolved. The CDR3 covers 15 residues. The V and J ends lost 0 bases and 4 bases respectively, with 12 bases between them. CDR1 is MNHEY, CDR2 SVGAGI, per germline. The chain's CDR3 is CASSYSGVSGYGYTF. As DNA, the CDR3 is TGTGCCAGCAGTTACTCTGGGGTATCTGGCTATGGCTACACCTTC.

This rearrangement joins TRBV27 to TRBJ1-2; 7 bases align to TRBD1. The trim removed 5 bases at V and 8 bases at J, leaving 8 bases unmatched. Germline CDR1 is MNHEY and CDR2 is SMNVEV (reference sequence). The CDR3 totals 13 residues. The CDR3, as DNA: TGTGCCAGCAGTACAGGGGTGGGTTGGGGCTACACCTTC. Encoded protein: CASSTGVGWGYTF.

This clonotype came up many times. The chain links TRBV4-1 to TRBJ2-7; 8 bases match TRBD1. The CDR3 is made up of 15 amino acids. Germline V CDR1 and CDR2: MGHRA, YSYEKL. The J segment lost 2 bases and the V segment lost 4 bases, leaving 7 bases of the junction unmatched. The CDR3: CASSRWTGTTYEQYF. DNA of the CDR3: TGCGCCAGCAGCCGCTGGACAGGGACCACCTACGAGCAGTACTTC.

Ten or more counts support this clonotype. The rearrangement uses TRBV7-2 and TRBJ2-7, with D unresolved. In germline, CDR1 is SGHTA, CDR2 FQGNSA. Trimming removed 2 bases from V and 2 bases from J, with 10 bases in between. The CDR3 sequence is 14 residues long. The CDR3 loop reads CASSLWLDTYEQYF. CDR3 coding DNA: TGTGCCAGCAGCTTATGGTTGGATACCTACGAGCAGTACTTC. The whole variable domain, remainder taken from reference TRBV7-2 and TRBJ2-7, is GAGVSQSPSNKVTEKGKDVELRCDPISGHTALYWYRQSLGQGLEFLIYFQGNSAPDKSGLPSDRFSAERTGGSVSTLTIQRTQQEDSAVYLCASSLWLDTYEQYFGPGTRLTVT.

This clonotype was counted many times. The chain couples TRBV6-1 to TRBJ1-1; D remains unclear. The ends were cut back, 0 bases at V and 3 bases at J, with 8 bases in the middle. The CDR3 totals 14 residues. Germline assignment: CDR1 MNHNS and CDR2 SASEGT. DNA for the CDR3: TGTGCCAGCAGTGAAGCTGAGGACCACACTGAAGCTTTCTTT. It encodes CASSEAEDHTEAFF.

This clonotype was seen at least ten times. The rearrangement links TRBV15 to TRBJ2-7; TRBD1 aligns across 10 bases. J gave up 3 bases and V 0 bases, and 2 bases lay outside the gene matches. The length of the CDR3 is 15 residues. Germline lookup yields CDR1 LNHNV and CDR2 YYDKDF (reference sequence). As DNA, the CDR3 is TGTGCCACCAGCAGAGATCGGACAGGGGGCTACGAGCAGTACTTC. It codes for CATSRDRTGGYEQYF.

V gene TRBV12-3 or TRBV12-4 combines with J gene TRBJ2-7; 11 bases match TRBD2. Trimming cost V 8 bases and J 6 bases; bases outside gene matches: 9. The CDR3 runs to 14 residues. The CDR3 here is CASSRGLAEGEQYF. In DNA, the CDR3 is TGTGCCAGCTCACGGGGACTAGCGGAGGGCGAGCAGTACTTC.

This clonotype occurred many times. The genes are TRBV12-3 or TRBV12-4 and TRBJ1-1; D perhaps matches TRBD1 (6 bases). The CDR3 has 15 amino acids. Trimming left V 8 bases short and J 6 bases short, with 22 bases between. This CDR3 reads CASQGQGINLAEAFF. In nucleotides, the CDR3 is TGTGCCAGCCAGGGGCAGGGTATAAATTTGGCTGAAGCTTTCTTT.

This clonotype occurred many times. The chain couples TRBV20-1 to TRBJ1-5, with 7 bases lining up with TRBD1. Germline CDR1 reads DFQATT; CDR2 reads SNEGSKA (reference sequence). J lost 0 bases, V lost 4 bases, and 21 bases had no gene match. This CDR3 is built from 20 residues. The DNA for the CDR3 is TGCAGTGCTAATTTTAGGGGAATCGGGACAGTCCTTTATAGCAATCAGCCCCAGCATTTT. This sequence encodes CSANFRGIGTVLYSNQPQHF.

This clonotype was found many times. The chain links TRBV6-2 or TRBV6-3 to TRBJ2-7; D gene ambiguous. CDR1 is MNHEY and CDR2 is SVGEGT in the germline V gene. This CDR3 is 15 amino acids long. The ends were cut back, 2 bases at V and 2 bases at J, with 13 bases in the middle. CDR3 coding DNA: TGTGCCAGCAGTTACCTGGGCGGTGCTACCTACGAGCAGTACTTC. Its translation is CASSYLGGATYEQYF.

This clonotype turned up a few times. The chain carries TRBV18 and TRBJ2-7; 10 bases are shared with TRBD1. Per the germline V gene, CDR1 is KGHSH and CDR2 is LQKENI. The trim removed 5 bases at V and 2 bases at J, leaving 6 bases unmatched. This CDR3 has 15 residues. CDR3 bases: TGTGCCAGCTCAAAACCCGGGACAGGGGCCTACGAGCAGTACTTC. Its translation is CASSKPGTGAYEQYF.

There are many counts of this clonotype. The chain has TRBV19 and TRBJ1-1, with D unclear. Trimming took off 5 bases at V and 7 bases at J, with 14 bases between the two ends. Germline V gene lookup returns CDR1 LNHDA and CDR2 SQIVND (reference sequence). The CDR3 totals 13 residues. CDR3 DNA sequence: TGTGCCAGTAGTCCCCCGGGGTTGGGTGAAGCTTTCTTT. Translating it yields CASSPPGLGEAFF.

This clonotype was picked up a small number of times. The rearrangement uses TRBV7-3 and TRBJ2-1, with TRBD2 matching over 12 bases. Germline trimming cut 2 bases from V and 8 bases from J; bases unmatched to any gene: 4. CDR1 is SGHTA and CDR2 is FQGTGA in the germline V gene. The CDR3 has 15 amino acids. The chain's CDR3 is CASSLGLAGLDEQFF. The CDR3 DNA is TGTGCCAGCAGCTTAGGACTAGCGGGGTTGGATGAGCAGTTCTTC.

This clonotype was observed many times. This CDR3 is CASSQDPTGPGYTF. In nucleotides, the CDR3 is TGTGCCAGCAGCCAAGATCCGACAGGGCCGGGCTACACCTTC. The rearrangement links TRBV14 to TRBJ1-2; TRBD1 agrees at 7 bases. Germline CDR1 reads SGHDN; CDR2 reads FVKESK. V was pared by 0 bases and J by 8 bases, with 6 bases of the junction left unmatched. The CDR3 is 14 residues long.

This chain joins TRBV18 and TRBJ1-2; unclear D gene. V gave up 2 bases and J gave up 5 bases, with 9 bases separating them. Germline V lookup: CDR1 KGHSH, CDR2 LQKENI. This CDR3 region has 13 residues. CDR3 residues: CASSPIPEYGYTF. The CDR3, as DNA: TGTGCCAGCTCACCAATCCCCGAGTATGGCTACACCTTC.

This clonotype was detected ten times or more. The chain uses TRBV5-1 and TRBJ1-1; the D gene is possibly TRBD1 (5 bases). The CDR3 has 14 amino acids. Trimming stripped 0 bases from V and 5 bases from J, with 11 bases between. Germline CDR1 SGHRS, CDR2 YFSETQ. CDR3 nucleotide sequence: TGCGCCAGCAGCTTGGGCACCGAGGGGACTGAAGCTTTCTTT. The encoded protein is CASSLGTEGTEAFF. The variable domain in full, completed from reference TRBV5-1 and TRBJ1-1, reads KAGVTQTPRYLIKTRGQQVTLSCSPISGHRSVSWYQQTPGQGLQFLFEYFSETQRNKGNFPGRFSGRQFSNSRSEMNVSTLELGDSALYLCASSLGTEGTEAFFGQGTRLTVV.

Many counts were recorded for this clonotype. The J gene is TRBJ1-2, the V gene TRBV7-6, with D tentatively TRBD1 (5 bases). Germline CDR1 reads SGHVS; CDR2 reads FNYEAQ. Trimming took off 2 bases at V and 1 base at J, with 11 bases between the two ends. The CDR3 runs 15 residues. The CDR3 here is CASSLFVTDNYGYTF. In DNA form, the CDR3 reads TGTGCCAGCAGCTTATTCGTGACAGATAACTATGGCTACACCTTC.

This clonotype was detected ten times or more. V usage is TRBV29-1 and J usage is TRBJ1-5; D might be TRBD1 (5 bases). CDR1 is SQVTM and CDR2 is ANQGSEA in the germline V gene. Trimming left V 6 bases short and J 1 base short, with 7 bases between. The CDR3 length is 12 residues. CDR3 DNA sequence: TGCAGCGTGAAGGGGAGCAATCAGCCCCAGCATTTT. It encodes CSVKGSNQPQHF.

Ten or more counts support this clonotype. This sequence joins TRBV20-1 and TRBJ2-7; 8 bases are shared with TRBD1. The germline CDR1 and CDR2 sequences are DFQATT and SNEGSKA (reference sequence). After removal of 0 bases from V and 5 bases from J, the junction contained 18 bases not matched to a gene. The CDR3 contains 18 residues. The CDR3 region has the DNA TGCAGTGCTAGAGATACGGTCATGACAGGGGTAGGTGAGGACGAGCAGTACTTC. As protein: CSARDTVMTGVGEDEQYF.